The next 17 T cell receptor beta chains were all read from a single sample in a study of cytomegalovirus exposure and HLA in healthy donors. Libraries were prepared by immunoSEQ multiplex PCR; TCRdb keeps only in-frame clonotypes and omits some of them. This table has 80,000 or so clones, roughly 96% appearing once. Sequencing was done on a sample of PBMCs. The receptors originated from a woman aged 18-29 years in good health and CMV-seronegative.

This clone appeared a single time. The V and J genes are TRBV6-5 and TRBJ1-4; D possibly corresponds to TRBD1 (5 bases). CDR3 size: 14 residues. Germline CDR1 and CDR2: MNHEY and SVGAGI. The V gene lost 7 bases and the J gene lost 5 bases, with 14 bases spanning the gap. As DNA, the CDR3 is TGTGCCAGCAAACGACAGTCAGTAAATGAAAAACTGTTTTTT. It encodes CASKRQSVNEKLFF.

V gene TRBV29-1 combines with J gene TRBJ2-1; D remains unclear. Trimming cost V 0 bases and J 4 bases, with 10 bases left between them. This CDR3 is built from 14 residues. The V gene's germline CDR1 is SQVTM and CDR2 ANQGSEA. The CDR3 here is CSVEEAVHYNEQFF. The CDR3 DNA reads TGCAGCGTTGAAGAGGCAGTACATTACAATGAGCAGTTCTTC.

This clone has just one count. V usage is TRBV28 and J usage is TRBJ1-1; D remains unclear. CDR3 length equals 13 residues. Trimming cost V 7 bases and J 1 base, with 10 bases left between them. Germline values: CDR1 MDHEN, CDR2 SYDVKM. The CDR3 DNA is TGTGCCAGCATTCCCCCCGGGAACACTGAAGCTTTCTTT. This encodes CASIPPGNTEAFF.

This CDR3 reads CAWESWETQYF. Written as DNA, the CDR3 is TGTGCCTGGGAGTCATGGGAGACCCAGTACTTC. The rearrangement links TRBV30 to TRBJ2-5, with no clear D. This CDR3 is 11 amino acids long. Germline V gives CDR1 GTSNPN, CDR2 SVGIG (reference sequence). The ends were cut back, 5 bases at V and 5 bases at J, with 9 bases in the middle.

The V and J genes are TRBV11-2 and TRBJ1-2, with D perhaps matching TRBD1 (5 bases). The CDR3 sequence is 15 residues long. Between the trimmed V and J ends, which lost 7 bases and 5 bases, there was a span of 20 bases. Per germline, CDR1 SGHAT and CDR2 FQNNGV. The CDR3 loop is CASTKYSGQGYGYTF. Here the CDR3 DNA reads TGTGCCAGCACCAAATACTCCGGGCAGGGATATGGCTACACCTTC.

The J gene is TRBJ2-7, the V gene TRBV7-9, with TRBD2 identical over 8 bases. The germline gives CDR1 SEHNR, CDR2 FQNEAQ (reference sequence). The CDR3 contains 14 residues. The trim removed 3 bases at V and 6 bases at J, leaving 7 bases unmatched. The CDR3 nucleotides are TGTGCCAGCAGCTTCGGCGGGGGGCCCATCGAGCAGTACTTC. Encoded protein: CASSFGGGPIEQYF.

The V and J genes are TRBV7-2 and TRBJ1-2; 7 nucleotides line up with TRBD1. The trim removed 5 bases at V and 4 bases at J, leaving 7 bases unmatched. The CDR3 spans 14 residues. The germline gives CDR1 SGHTA, CDR2 FQGNSA. The CDR3 nucleotides are TGTGCCAGCAGCCAGCTGACAGGGACCTATGGCTACACCTTC. Translating it yields CASSQLTGTYGYTF.

The J gene is TRBJ2-4, the V gene TRBV5-1; 7 bases agree with TRBD2. CDR1 is SGHRS and CDR2 is YFSETQ in the germline V gene. V dropped 0 bases and J dropped 3; count of bases not matched to a gene: 6. The CDR3 runs to 16 residues. The CDR3 DNA follows: TGCGCCAGCAGCTTGGAAGCGGGGCTTTACAAAAACATTCAGTACTTC. Its protein product is CASSLEAGLYKNIQYF.

This rearrangement joins TRBV10-1 to TRBJ2-5; possible D gene TRBD1, 5 bases. V gave up 2 bases and J gave up 5 bases, with 6 bases separating them. The CDR3 totals 12 residues. CDR1 WNHNN and CDR2 SYGVQD come from the germline V gene (reference sequence). The CDR3: CASSERGETQYF. The DNA for the CDR3 is TGCGCCAGCAGTGAGAGGGGTGAGACCCAGTACTTC.

The J gene is TRBJ2-7, the V gene TRBV7-2, with 8 bases lining up with TRBD1. The CDR3 is 20 residues long. Trimming cost V 0 bases and J 2 bases; bases outside gene matches: 18. The germline V gene encodes CDR1 SGHTA and CDR2 FQGNSA. The CDR3 region has the DNA TGTGCCAGCAGCTTAGCGGGGGGCGACCTCAGGGGGCGCCCACCCTACGAGCAGTACTTC. Translating it yields CASSLAGGDLRGRPPYEQYF.

The chain combines TRBV7-2 with TRBJ1-5; D is uncertain. Between the trimmed V and J ends, which lost 5 bases and 2 bases, there was a span of 19 bases. Germline V gives CDR1 SGHTA, CDR2 FQGNSA. The CDR3 sequence is 17 residues long. The CDR3 coding sequence is TGTGCCAGCAGCCTGCTGCATTGGGCGCGTCGCAATCAGCCCCAGCATTTT. Translating it yields CASSLLHWARRNQPQHF.

This clone appeared a single time. This chain connects TRBV18 to TRBJ1-2; maybe TRBD1 (6 bases). The CDR3 totals 12 residues. Germline V lookup: CDR1 KGHSH, CDR2 LQKENI. V dropped 6 bases and J dropped 8 bases, with 13 bases sitting between them. The CDR3 DNA reads TGTGCCAGCTCGCAGGGGACGGGGGGCTACACCTTC. The encoded protein is CASSQGTGGYTF.

V is TRBV6-6 and J is TRBJ2-7, with 7 positions matching TRBD1. Germline V lookup: CDR1 MNHNY, CDR2 SVGAGI (reference sequence). Unmatched junction bases numbered 8, after V lost 3 bases and J lost 3 bases. The CDR3 has 15 amino acids. For the CDR3, the DNA is TGTGCCAGCAGTTATGGGGACAGAGTCCTCTACGAGCAGTACTTC. It encodes CASSYGDRVLYEQYF.

This chain joins TRBV7-2 and TRBJ2-3; D might be TRBD2 (5 bases). The CDR3 consists of 13 residues. The germline gives CDR1 SGHTA, CDR2 FQGNSA. V lost 7 bases and J 6 bases, leaving 14 bases between the germline ends. The CDR3 loop is CASTRLHGDTQYF. For the CDR3, the DNA is TGTGCCAGCACCCGACTACATGGGGATACGCAGTATTTT.

The chain is built from TRBV9 and TRBJ1-5; 7 bases agree with TRBD1. V was pared by 2 bases and J by 0 bases, with 5 bases of the junction left unmatched. Germline V gene sequence: CDR1 SGDLS, CDR2 YYNGEE. This CDR3 has 16 amino acids. The CDR3 loop is CASSVRTGDSNQPQHF. DNA of the CDR3: TGTGCCAGCAGCGTTCGGACAGGAGATAGCAATCAGCCCCAGCATTTT.

This chain connects TRBV19 to TRBJ2-7; 7 positions agree with TRBD1. Germline loops: CDR1 LNHDA, CDR2 SQIVND (reference sequence). This CDR3 has 15 residues. The V segment lost 5 bases and the J segment 5 bases; nucleotides outside the gene matches: 12. CDR3 sequence reads: CASSSRPGTADEQYF. CDR3 in DNA: TGTGCCAGTAGTTCACGTCCCGGGACAGCGGACGAGCAGTACTTC.

The V gene is TRBV5-1, the J gene TRBJ2-1; 9 bases line up with TRBD1. V lost 4 bases and J lost 8; bases outside the gene matches: 4. Per germline, CDR1 SGHRS and CDR2 YFSETQ. The CDR3 is made up of 13 amino acids. As DNA, the CDR3 is TGCGCCAGCAGCCTGGACAGGGGCGATGAGCAGTTCTTC. This encodes CASSLDRGDEQFF.